These 20 T cell receptor beta chains share one sample of origin, sequenced in a study of CD8 T cells in ankylosing spondylitis. Notes on the study in general: A motif in TCR beta, a set of under ten highly homologous variants, appeared characteristic of ankylosing spondylitis blood.

No antigen has been identified for these receptors. In TCRdb, the 5' RACE reads were re-called with MiXCR into one record per CDR3 protein. The data show 350,000 to 450,000 distinct CDR3 sequences, with roughly a quarter seen just once and about 0.89% held by the top ten. The sample taken for sequencing was blood, either unsorted or a sorted T cell fraction (not recorded which). These receptors originate from a male donor with ankylosing spondylitis.

A few counts support this clonotype. The chain combines TRBV11-2 with TRBJ1-2; 7 positions agree with TRBD1. Trimming cost V 1 base and J 5 bases; bases outside gene matches: 7. This CDR3 has 15 amino acids. Germline V gene data show CDR1 as SGHAT and CDR2 as FQNNGV. Here the CDR3 reads CASSLGPGQTYGYTF. The CDR3 nucleotides read TGTGCCAGCAGCTTAGGTCCGGGACAGACGTATGGCTACACCTTC. Supplemented by reference TRBV11-2 and TRBJ1-2, the full variable domain reads EAGVAQSPRYKIIEKRQSVAFWCNPISGHATLYWYQQILGQGPKLLIQFQNNGVVDDSQLPKDRFSAERLKGVDSTLKIQPAKLEDSAVYLCASSLGPGQTYGYTFGSGTRLTVV.

This clonotype turned up a few times. The V gene is TRBV4-2, the J gene TRBJ2-7; 8 bases agree with TRBD1. Germline-derived CDR1 and CDR2 are LGHNA and YNFKEQ. With 0 bases clipped from V and 6 bases from J, the junction kept 7 bases outside the gene matches. The CDR3 extends over 15 amino acids. As DNA, the CDR3 is TGTGCCAGCAGCCAAGATAGGACAGGGCGTGCCGAGCAGTACTTC. Translated: CASSQDRTGRAEQYF.

This clonotype was counted a few times. The V gene is TRBV3-1, the J gene TRBJ2-1; TRBD1 agrees at 10 bases. The CDR3 runs 14 residues. Germline assignment: CDR1 LGHDT and CDR2 YNNKEL (reference sequence). Germline trimming cut 4 bases from V and 6 bases from J; bases unmatched to any gene: 3. The CDR3 loop is CASSPRTGGNEQFF. The DNA of the CDR3 is TGTGCCAGCAGCCCGAGGACAGGGGGCAATGAGCAGTTCTTC.

The rearrangement uses TRBV7-6 and TRBJ2-3; weak D call: TRBD1 (6 bases). The CDR3 runs to 15 residues. Germline CDR1 is SGHVS and CDR2 is FNYEAQ. Trimming stripped 0 bases from V and 6 bases from J, with 13 bases between. This CDR3 reads CASSLALGGFDTQYF. CDR3 DNA: TGTGCCAGCAGCTTAGCCTTAGGGGGTTTCGATACGCAGTATTTT.

The rearrangement joins TRBV3-1 to TRBJ2-2; D may correspond to TRBD1 or TRBD2 (5 bases each). CDR3 size: 16 residues. Germline-derived CDR1 and CDR2 are LGHDT and YNNKEL (reference sequence). Trimming stripped 2 bases from V and 6 bases from J, with 16 bases between. The CDR3 region is CASSQMSGLTPGELFF. Here the CDR3 DNA reads TGTGCCAGCAGCCAAATGTCGGGGCTGACACCCGGGGAGCTGTTTTTT.

The rearrangement uses TRBV7-6 and TRBJ1-4; D ambiguous. The CDR3 has 14 residues. V lost 5 bases and J lost 3, with 10 bases in between. CDR1 and CDR2 from the germline V gene are SGHVS and FNYEAQ. CDR3 nucleotide sequence: TGTGCCAGCAGCCTGGCAGGCCCTAATGAAAAACTGTTTTTT. It encodes CASSLAGPNEKLFF.

CDR3 coding DNA: TGTGCCATCAGTGAGTCGGGCGGGAGAGTGTACAATGAGCAGTTCTTC. Its protein is CAISESGGRVYNEQFF. The chain uses TRBV10-3 and TRBJ2-1; 7 positions match TRBD2. Germline-derived CDR1 and CDR2 are ENHRY and SYGVKD. This CDR3 comprises 16 residues. V lost 0 bases to trimming and J lost 4 bases; unmatched junction nucleotides: 6.

This clonotype has just one count. This chain's CDR3 is CASSGQYRGDLYEQYF. CDR3 nucleotide sequence: TGCGCCAGCAGCGGCCAATACCGGGGTGACCTCTACGAGCAGTACTTC. The chain combines TRBV4-1 with TRBJ2-7; a weak D match, TRBD2 (5 bases). Trimming took 5 bases from V and 3 from J, leaving 20 bases between them. Germline assignment: CDR1 MGHRA and CDR2 YSYEKL. This CDR3 region has 16 residues.

The chain recombines TRBV20-1 with TRBJ1-2; TRBD1 is a possible D gene (6 bases). V lost 0 bases and J lost 4, with 15 bases in between. CDR1 DFQATT and CDR2 SNEGSKA come from the germline V gene (reference sequence). This CDR3 contains 15 residues. The CDR3 bases are TGCAGTGCTAGAGATCCCTTCAGGGGTCGCTATGGCTACACCTTC. Translated: CSARDPFRGRYGYTF.

V is TRBV12-3 or TRBV12-4 and J is TRBJ2-1, with TRBD2 matching 9 bases. This CDR3 has 13 residues. V dropped 4 bases and J dropped 8; count of bases not matched to a gene: 3. This CDR3 is CASSSTSGDEQFF. DNA for the CDR3: TGTGCCAGCAGTTCGACTAGCGGAGATGAGCAGTTCTTC.

This clonotype was picked up a small number of times. This chain joins TRBV29-1 and TRBJ2-1; 10 bases align to TRBD2. The CDR3 has 14 amino acids. Germline V gene data show CDR1 as SQVTM and CDR2 as ANQGSEA. The J segment lost 0 bases and the V segment lost 7 bases, leaving 3 bases of the junction unmatched. The CDR3: CSGLAGASYNEQFF. In DNA form, the CDR3 reads TGCAGCGGTCTAGCGGGAGCCTCCTACAATGAGCAGTTCTTC.

This clonotype was found a few times. The chain employs TRBV20-1 and TRBJ1-2; D is ambiguous. Trimming took off 0 bases at V and 7 bases at J, with 9 bases between the two ends. CDR1 is DFQATT, CDR2 SNEGSKA, per germline (reference sequence). The CDR3 extends over 12 amino acids. For the CDR3, the DNA is TGCAGTGCTAGAGATTCCCGAGGTGGCTACACCTTC. It encodes CSARDSRGGYTF.

Ten or more counts support this clonotype. The chain couples TRBV12-3 or TRBV12-4 to TRBJ2-1, with 11 bases lining up with TRBD2. V lost 4 bases to trimming and J lost 4 bases; unmatched junction nucleotides: 6. The length of the CDR3 is 16 residues. CDR3 sequence reads: CASSSTSGNVYNEQFF. The CDR3 region has the DNA TGTGCCAGCAGTTCGACTAGCGGGAATGTTTACAATGAGCAGTTCTTC.

The rearrangement joins TRBV20-1 to TRBJ1-1, with D possibly TRBD1 on 6 matching bases. Trimming removed 6 bases from V and 0 bases from J, with 11 bases in between. The CDR3 is 13 residues long. Germline CDR1 is DFQATT and CDR2 is SNEGSKA (reference sequence). The CDR3 DNA follows: TGCAGTGCCGGGGGGGGCTTGAACACTGAAGCTTTCTTT. It yields the protein CSAGGGLNTEAFF.

The chain employs TRBV9 and TRBJ2-3; either TRBD1 or TRBD2 may supply D (6 bases each). V lost 2 bases and J 4 bases, leaving 11 bases between the germline ends. Looked up from germline, CDR1 is SGDLS and CDR2 is YYNGEE. The CDR3 loop spans 14 amino acids. The DNA for the CDR3 is TGTGCCAGCAGCGTGAGGGGGGATGCAGATACGCAGTATTTT. It codes for CASSVRGDADTQYF.

V and J are TRBV5-1 and TRBJ2-1; D possibly matches TRBD1 or TRBD2 (5 bases each). The CDR3 is made up of 13 amino acids. Trimming shortened V by 4 bases and J by 6 bases, and 11 bases separated the two germline ends. Germline V gene data show CDR1 as SGHRS and CDR2 as YFSETQ. In DNA form, the CDR3 reads TGCGCCAGCAGCGAGGGACGGATCAATGAGCAGTTCTTC. This translates into CASSEGRINEQFF. Full variable domain (missing parts from reference TRBV5-1 and TRBJ2-1): KAGVTQTPRYLIKTRGQQVTLSCSPISGHRSVSWYQQTPGQGLQFLFEYFSETQRNKGNFPGRFSGRQFSNSRSEMNVSTLELGDSALYLCASSEGRINEQFFGPGTRLTVL.

V gene TRBV3-1 combines with J gene TRBJ2-1, with unresolved D. The V end was cut by 1 base, the J end by 10 bases, with 17 bases between. The CDR3 has 15 amino acids. The germline gives CDR1 LGHDT, CDR2 YNNKEL (reference sequence). The CDR3 nucleotides read TGTGCCAGCAGCCAAGGTCCCCGACAAGGGAACGAGCAGTTCTTC. Translated, it gives CASSQGPRQGNEQFF.

This chain connects TRBV7-6 to TRBJ2-3; 7 bases line up with TRBD1. The germline gives CDR1 SGHVS, CDR2 FNYEAQ. The CDR3 is made up of 15 amino acids. The V and J ends lost 5 bases and 8 bases, in that order; junction bases with no gene match: 13. The CDR3 region is CASSLNTGARGTQYF. The CDR3 nucleotides are TGTGCCAGCAGCCTCAACACAGGGGCCCGCGGTACGCAGTATTTT.

The rearrangement links TRBV6-5 to TRBJ1-2; TRBD1 is a possible D gene (6 bases). The CDR3 spans 15 residues. CDR1 is MNHEY and CDR2 is SVGAGI in the germline V gene. V lost 2 bases to trimming and J lost 4 bases, with 14 bases between them. The CDR3 DNA sequence: TGTGCCAGCAGTTACCCGATCGACAGGAGCTATGGCTACACCTTC. This codes for CASSYPIDRSYGYTF.

In its sample, this clonotype was seen a few times. The CDR3 region is CSALIPSSYEQYF. As DNA, the CDR3 is TGCAGTGCTCTCATTCCTTCCTCCTACGAGCAGTACTTC. V is TRBV20-1 and J is TRBJ2-7; no clear D gene. Trimming cost V 5 bases and J 0 bases, with 11 bases left between them. This CDR3 is built from 13 residues. CDR1 DFQATT and CDR2 SNEGSKA come from the germline V gene (reference sequence).